These T cell receptor beta chains were read from a single sample in a study of graft-versus-host responses after intestinal transplantation. Clones were read by immunoSEQ multiplex PCR, and TCRdb kept only the in-frame ones, dropping some. The top ten hold around 0.1% of the sample, which has about 88,000 clones, about nine tenths seen once. Their cognate antigens are unknown. The input for sequencing was unstimulated CD4+ T cells sorted from spleen or lymph node cells, taken before intestinal transplant. These receptors originate from a human donor who received an intestinal transplant. The CDR3 runs from the conserved cysteine through the conserved F or W. Fields, in order: clone size, D gene, J gene, V gene, CDR3 protein, CDR3 DNA. A D gene is named only where the DNA matches it firmly. Size is omitted from some rows. Given values are once, few, many or a class for expanded clones.

NA,NA,TRBJ1-5,TRBV6-5,CASSRERGGQPQHF,TGTGCCAGCAGTAGAGAGCGCGGGGGTCAGCCCCAGCATTTT
NA,TRBD2,TRBJ2-3,TRBV5-1,CASNLGGRDTQYF,TGCGCCTCAAACTTGGGAGGGCGGGATACGCAGTATTTT
once,TRBD1,TRBJ1-5,TRBV5-1,CASSPQTGGSQPQHF,TGCGCCAGCAGCCCACAGACAGGGGGAAGTCAGCCCCAGCATTTT
NA,TRBD1,TRBJ2-6,TRBV12-5,CASGKPPGQGALGANVLTF,TGTGCTAGTGGCAAACCCCCGGGACAGGGGGCATTGGGGGCCAACGTCCTGACTTTC
NA,TRBD1,TRBJ1-2,TRBV5-1,CASSSGGAGYTF,TGCGCCAGCAGCTCAGGGGGCGCGGGCTACACCTTC
once,NA,TRBJ1-4,TRBV11-2,CASSLVIGGVYEKLFF,TGTGCCAGCAGCCTGGTTATCGGGGGGGTCTATGAAAAACTGTTTTTT
NA,TRBD1,TRBJ1-5,TRBV5-5,CASSLQGGGNQPQHF,TGTGCCAGCAGCCTACAGGGGGGTGGCAATCAGCCCCAGCATTTT
NA,TRBD1,TRBJ1-1,TRBV6-5,CASSSGTGAPEAFF,TGTGCCAGCAGTAGCGGGACAGGGGCACCTGAAGCTTTCTTT
NA,NA,TRBJ1-2,TRBV6-1,CASTPGTGGGYTF,TGTGCCAGCACCCCCGGGACCGGGGGTGGCTACACCTTC
NA,NA,TRBJ1-1,TRBV7-9,CASSLRLGGSGGTEAFF,TGTGCCAGCAGCTTACGATTGGGGGGTAGTGGAGGAACTGAAGCTTTCTTT
NA,TRBD1,TRBJ2-5,TRBV9,CASSARQGQETQYF,TGTGCCAGCAGCGCCAGACAGGGGCAAGAGACCCAGTACTTC
NA,NA,TRBJ1-6,TRBV7-3,CASSFSQGSPLHF,TGTGCCAGCAGCTTTTCGCAGGGGTCACCCCTCCACTTT
NA,NA,TRBJ2-5,TRBV5-1,CASSLGNGHFQETQYF,TGCGCCAGCAGCTTGGGCAACGGACACTTCCAAGAGACCCAGTACTTC
NA,NA,TRBJ1-2,TRBV7-9,CASSLGMTPGGYGYTF,TGTGCCAGCAGCTTAGGAATGACCCCGGGAGGCTATGGCTACACCTTC
once,TRBD2,TRBJ2-7,TRBV5-4,CASSLAGGPAYEQYF,TGTGCCAGCAGCTTAGCGGGGGGGCCGGCCTACGAGCAGTACTTC
NA,NA,TRBJ1-6,TRBV19,CASSPRGPGDSPLHF,TGTGCCAGTAGTCCCCGTGGGCCAGGGGATTCACCCCTCCACTTT
NA,TRBD2,TRBJ2-5,TRBV10-3,CAISESGGFETQYF,TGTGCCATCAGTGAGTCGGGGGGGTTTGAGACCCAGTACTTC
few,TRBD1,TRBJ1-2,TRBV6-5,CASLPRQGLSYGYTF,TGTGCCAGCCTCCCCCGACAGGGCCTTAGCTATGGCTACACCTTC
NA,NA,TRBJ2-4,TRBV20-1,CSAYGGNIQYF,TGCAGTGCGTACGGGGGAAACATTCAGTACTTC
NA,TRBD2,TRBJ2-7,TRBV5-6,CASSLAGGDRVQGEQYF,TGTGCCAGCAGCTTGGCCGGGGGGGACCGGGTGCAGGGGGAGCAGTACTTC
NA,NA,TRBJ2-1,TRBV5-1,CASSFERLNEQFF,TGCGCCAGCAGCTTTGAGCGGCTCAATGAGCAGTTCTTC